This TCR beta chain was profiled in a study of shared clonotypes between healthy human individuals. The table came from immunoSEQ multiplex PCR; TCRdb's copy has only in-frame clones and leaves some out. Of about half a million clones in the sample, 81% were seen once. The CDR3 length is 13 residues. V lost 2 bases and J 4 bases, leaving 8 bases between the germline ends. Per the germline V gene, CDR1 is MDHEN and CDR2 is SYDVKM. The sample taken for sequencing was PBMCs. The chain combines TRBV28 with TRBJ1-2; D call uncertain. This TCR was recovered from a woman between 35 and 50 years old in good health. Some clones in this sample may be carry-over from other donors' samples. In nucleotides, the CDR3 is TGTGCCAGCAGTTTAGGAGCGCCCTATGGCTACACCTTC. This encodes CASSLGAPYGYTF.